Each of the 25 T cell receptor beta chains below was sequenced from the same sample in a study of Ad26.COV2.S vaccination and SARS-CoV-2 variants. Assay used: immunoSEQ multiplex PCR; TCRdb lists only in-frame clones, some missing. The sample includes around 370,000 clones, 92% of them seen just once. The sequencing used peripheral blood, collected after recovery from COVID-19. The receptors originated from a human donor who had recovered from COVID-19.

With regard to this clone: The identical CDR3 is also encoded by other nucleotide sequences in the sample. V usage is TRBV27 and J usage is TRBJ2-7; D is uncertain. This CDR3 comprises 11 residues. Trimming removed 6 bases at V and 1 base at J, with 4 bases between. Germline CDR1 is MNHEY and CDR2 is SMNVEV (reference sequence). CDR3 in DNA: TGTGCCAGCAGCTCTTCCTACGAGCAGTACTTC. Its translation: CASSSSYEQYF.

This chain connects TRBV7-2 to TRBJ1-1, with D hard to call. Germline V gene data show CDR1 as SGHTA and CDR2 as FQGNSA. CDR3 size: 13 residues. With 6 bases removed from V and 1 base from J, the gap between germline ends came to 9 bases. The CDR3 DNA reads TGTGCCAGCAGGCGGGAGCGGAACACTGAAGCTTTCTTT. The encoded protein is CASRRERNTEAFF.

Only a few counts were recorded for this clone. This rearrangement joins TRBV7-8 to TRBJ1-1, with a possible D match to TRBD1 (6 bases). The V gene's germline CDR1 is SGHVS and CDR2 FQNEAQ. Deletions cut 6 bases from V and 4 bases from J, with 12 bases between. This CDR3 spans 13 amino acids. The CDR3 loop is CASRGGAATEAFF. The CDR3 nucleotides are TGTGCCAGCAGAGGGGGTGCGGCCACTGAAGCTTTCTTT. Filled out from reference TRBV7-8 and TRBJ1-1, the complete variable domain reads GAGVSQSPRYKVAKRGQDVALRCDPISGHVSLFWYQQALGQGPEFLTYFQNEAQLDKSGLPSDRFFAERPEGSVSTLKIQRTQQEDSAVYLCASRGGAATEAFFGQGTRLTVV.

This clone was counted a single time. This rearrangement joins TRBV6-5 to TRBJ2-7, with D perhaps matching TRBD1 (6 bases). The CDR3 sequence is 13 residues long. Germline V lookup: CDR1 MNHEY, CDR2 SVGAGI. With 5 bases removed from V and 4 bases from J, the gap between germline ends came to 12 bases. CDR3 region: CASSQTQGYEQYF. The DNA of the CDR3 is TGTGCCAGCAGTCAAACGCAGGGGTACGAGCAGTACTTC.

This rearrangement joins TRBV29-1 to TRBJ1-5, with 9 bases matching TRBD1. V shed 6 bases and J 6 bases; nucleotides not matched to a gene: 3. The CDR3 is made up of 12 amino acids. Germline V lookup: CDR1 SQVTM, CDR2 ANQGSEA. CDR3 DNA sequence: TGCAGCGTCAAACAGGGGGCTCAGCCCCAGCATTTT. Encoded protein: CSVKQGAQPQHF.

The chain recombines TRBV9 with TRBJ1-2, with 10 bases lining up with TRBD1. This CDR3 has 15 amino acids. CDR1 is SGDLS and CDR2 is YYNGEE in the germline V gene. V lost 4 bases, J lost 6 bases, and 9 bases stayed unmatched. The CDR3 sequence: CASSIPGQGLNGYTF. The DNA of the CDR3 is TGTGCCAGCAGCATACCGGGACAGGGGCTAAATGGCTACACCTTC.

The V gene is TRBV18, the J gene TRBJ1-1; D possibly corresponds to TRBD1 (6 bases). This CDR3 spans 17 amino acids. V lost 3 bases and J 1 base, leaving 18 bases between the germline ends. CDR1 is KGHSH and CDR2 is LQKENI in the germline V gene. CDR3 in amino acids: CASSPLQGRRTNTEAFF. CDR3 DNA sequence: TGTGCCAGCTCACCCCTACAGGGCCGGCGTACGAACACTGAAGCTTTCTTT.

The chain uses TRBV7-2 and TRBJ2-7; maybe TRBD2 (6 bases). With 5 bases removed from V and 4 bases from J, the gap between germline ends came to 12 bases. The germline gives CDR1 SGHTA, CDR2 FQGNSA. The CDR3 consists of 13 residues. CDR3 nucleotides: TGTGCCAGCAGCCGGGACTTCGAATACGAGCAGTACTTC. Protein sequence: CASSRDFEYEQYF.

V usage is TRBV5-5 and J usage is TRBJ2-7; D is perhaps TRBD1 (6 bases). Germline V gene data show CDR1 as SGHKS and CDR2 as YYEKEE (reference sequence). The CDR3 spans 12 residues. V was trimmed by 1 base and J by 5 bases, leaving 7 bases between them. The CDR3 coding sequence is TGTGCCAGCAGCTTGAGACAGGACGAGCAGTACTTC. Its translation: CASSLRQDEQYF.

V is TRBV7-7 and J is TRBJ2-5; 9 bases match TRBD1. The CDR3 runs to 14 residues. The germline V gene encodes CDR1 SSHAT and CDR2 FNYEAQ (reference sequence). The V and J ends lost 5 bases and 5 bases, in that order; junction bases with no gene match: 6. The DNA of the CDR3 is TGTGCCAGCAGCCAACAGGGGGCACTGGAGACCCAGTACTTC. Translated: CASSQQGALETQYF.

V and J are TRBV9 and TRBJ1-5, with 10 positions matching TRBD1. Germline loops: CDR1 SGDLS, CDR2 YYNGEE. J was trimmed by 4 bases and V by 5 bases; bases with no gene match: 6. This CDR3 is built from 15 residues. This CDR3 is CASSADRGFNQPQHF. DNA for the CDR3: TGTGCCAGCAGTGCGGACAGGGGGTTTAATCAGCCCCAGCATTTT.

The chain carries TRBV10-1 and TRBJ2-7, with a tentative D call TRBD1 (6 bases). The CDR3 totals 15 residues. Trimming removed 3 bases from V and 6 bases from J, with 18 bases in between. Germline loops: CDR1 WNHNN, CDR2 SYGVQD (reference sequence). This chain's CDR3 is CASSEGGQGLLEQYF. The CDR3 DNA is TGCGCCAGCAGTGAAGGAGGCCAGGGGCTCCTCGAGCAGTACTTC.

The chain joins TRBV7-3 to TRBJ2-3; possibly TRBD2 for D (6 bases). The CDR3 spans 15 residues. The V end lost 1 base, the J end lost 0 bases, and 8 bases lay between the germline ends. Germline lookup yields CDR1 SGHTA and CDR2 FQGTGA. CDR3 bases: TGTGCCAGCAGCTTAATAGCGGCTAGCACAGATACGCAGTATTTT. This translates into CASSLIAASTDTQYF.

The chain joins TRBV3-1 (or the pseudogene TRBV3-2) to TRBJ2-3; a weak D match, TRBD2 (5 bases). Germline lookup yields CDR1 LGHDT and CDR2 YNNKEL (reference sequence). The CDR3 totals 13 residues. V was clipped by 5 bases and J by 2 bases, with 8 bases between them. CDR3 bases: TGTGCCAGCAGCGAGGGATACACAGATACGCAGTATTTT. Translation gives CASSEGYTDTQYF.

In its sample, this clone was seen once. V and J are TRBV4-1 and TRBJ2-5; 9 bases are a match to TRBD2. Germline values: CDR1 MGHRA, CDR2 YSYEKL. V was clipped by 3 bases and J by 4 bases; unmatched bases: 6. The CDR3 covers 15 residues. In DNA, the CDR3 is TGCGCCAGCAGCCATGGCGGGGGGGCGATAGAGACCCAGTACTTC. Amino acids: CASSHGGGAIETQYF.

V and J are TRBV10-3 and TRBJ2-7; D possibly corresponds to TRBD2 (6 bases). V was cut by 7 bases and J by 2 bases, with 21 bases left in between. Germline V lookup: CDR1 ENHRY, CDR2 SYGVKD. This CDR3 has 16 amino acids. The CDR3 is CAIMGSLEGRAYEQYF. The CDR3, as DNA: TGTGCCATCATGGGGAGCCTGGAGGGTCGTGCCTACGAGCAGTACTTC.

V and J are TRBV7-9 and TRBJ2-1; 8 positions agree with TRBD2. The germline gives CDR1 SEHNR, CDR2 FQNEAQ (reference sequence). This CDR3 is 15 amino acids long. V gave up 7 bases and J gave up 2 bases; unmatched junction bases: 7. The CDR3 nucleotides are TGTGCCAGCACCCCGGGGGGGGGTACCTACAATGAGCAGTTCTTC. Protein sequence: CASTPGGGTYNEQFF.

The genes are TRBV5-1 and TRBJ2-1, with 7 nucleotides matching TRBD2. Trimming removed 0 bases from V and 4 bases from J; junction bases left unmatched: 4. This CDR3 contains 15 residues. Germline CDR1 and CDR2: SGHRS and YFSETQ. CDR3 nucleotides: TGCGCCAGCAGCTTGGACAGCGGGGAGTACAATGAGCAGTTCTTC. Translating gives CASSLDSGEYNEQFF.

The gene calls are TRBV3-1 (or the pseudogene TRBV3-2) and TRBJ2-1, with 13 bases fitting TRBD2. J gave up 2 bases and V 5 bases, and 6 bases lay outside the gene matches. The germline gives CDR1 LGHDT, CDR2 YNNKEL (reference sequence). CDR3 length equals 17 residues. The CDR3 nucleotides read TGTGCCAGCAGCAGAGCACTAGCGGGGGGGCCCTACAATGAGCAGTTCTTC. Residues: CASSRALAGGPYNEQFF.

The chain combines TRBV4-1 with TRBJ2-7; D gene unclear. Germline V gene data show CDR1 as MGHRA and CDR2 as YSYEKL. The CDR3 extends over 13 amino acids. Trimming removed 0 bases at V and 3 bases at J, with 6 bases between. The CDR3 loop reads CASSQDRYYEQYF. CDR3 nucleotides: TGCGCCAGCAGCCAAGATCGATACTACGAGCAGTACTTC.

The J gene is TRBJ2-1, the V gene TRBV24-1; weak D call: TRBD2 (7 bases). The CDR3 is 14 residues long. Germline lookup yields CDR1 KGHDR and CDR2 SFDVKD. Trimming stripped 4 bases from V and 9 bases from J, with 15 bases between. CDR3 loop: CATSEPGRGAEQFF. Written as DNA, the CDR3 is TGTGCCACCAGTGAGCCGGGACGGGGGGCTGAGCAGTTCTTC.

The chain combines TRBV7-2 with TRBJ2-3; no firm D call. Germline assignment: CDR1 SGHTA and CDR2 FQGNSA. Trimming took 11 bases from V and 2 from J, leaving 14 bases between them. The length of the CDR3 is 13 residues. CDR3 loop: CAGSGPITDTQYF. CDR3 DNA sequence: TGTGCCGGTTCTGGCCCGATCACAGATACGCAGTATTTT.

The chain links TRBV7-8 to TRBJ1-1, with TRBD1 as a possible D gene (6 bases). V gave up 5 bases and J gave up 5 bases, with 12 bases separating them. This CDR3 is built from 13 residues. Germline CDR1 SGHVS, CDR2 FQNEAQ. The CDR3 region has the DNA TGTGCCAGCAGCCTCTGGGGACAAACTGAAGCTTTCTTT. Translating gives CASSLWGQTEAFF.

CDR3 nucleotide sequence: TGTGCCAGCAGCTTGGACGCAGGGTCTTACGAGCAGTACTTC. Residues: CASSLDAGSYEQYF. V gene TRBV5-4 combines with J gene TRBJ2-7; D is possibly TRBD1 (5 bases). The CDR3 totals 14 residues. Germline lookup yields CDR1 SGHNT and CDR2 YYREEE (reference sequence). Trimming shortened V by 0 bases and J by 4 bases, and 11 bases separated the two germline ends.

V is TRBV25-1 and J is TRBJ2-1; a possible D gene is TRBD1 (6 bases). The V gene's germline CDR1 is MGHDK and CDR2 SYGVNS. The germline V and J ends were trimmed by 3 bases and 7 bases, with 16 bases remaining between them. The CDR3 runs to 15 residues. CDR3 residues: CASSDIKAGVNEQFF. The CDR3 DNA sequence: TGTGCCAGCAGTGACATCAAGGCAGGGGTAAATGAGCAGTTCTTC.